This T cell receptor beta chain was sequenced for a study of cytomegalovirus exposure and HLA in healthy donors. Across the whole study: Unique TCRs numbering approximately 80 million, obtained from HLA-typed donors, made up an early data release.

With regard to this clone: Its target is not known.

This CDR3 contains 16 residues. CDR1 SGHRS and CDR2 YFSETQ come from the germline V gene. Trimming removed 4 bases from V and 6 bases from J; junction bases left unmatched: 12. The PCR was carried out with 60 Vbeta primers and 13 Jbeta primers. Measured with immunoSEQ multiplex PCR; TCRdb has only the in-frame clones, and not every one. Of roughly 120,000 clones listed, approximately 80% are singletons. Findings and caveats of the study: When analyzed later, the rates of TCR association showed variation by HLA locus, with DRB1 the most and HLA-C the fewest.

This receptor was obtained from a man aged 30 to 45 in good health and CMV-seropositive. The sample comprised PBMCs. V usage is TRBV5-1 and J usage is TRBJ2-2, with 7 bases aligning to TRBD1. The CDR3 DNA sequence: TGCGCCAGCAGCCACCCAGACAGGGAATTATCCGGGGAGCTGTTTTTT. Translating gives CASSHPDRELSGELFF.